This entry features one T cell receptor beta chain sequence. TCRdb's copy holds only in-frame clones and misses some; the assay was immunoSEQ multiplex PCR. This table has some 2,400,000 clones, roughly 95% appearing once. These data are taken from a study of shared clonotypes between healthy human individuals. The CDR3 extends over 21 amino acids. After removal of 1 base from V and 4 bases from J, the junction contained 23 bases not matched to a gene. Germline CDR1 SGHDN, CDR2 FVKESK. The chain links TRBV14 to TRBJ2-7, with 9 positions matching TRBD1. The receptor's source is a man younger than 30 in good health. The sequenced sample was naive CD4+ T cells sorted from blood. Subset: CD45RA+ positively selected. CDR3 bases: TGTGCCAGCAGCCAAGTCATTCTTAGGGACAGGGTTCTTTTGCGGCGGTACGAGCAGTACTTC. It specifies CASSQVILRDRVLLRRYEQYF.